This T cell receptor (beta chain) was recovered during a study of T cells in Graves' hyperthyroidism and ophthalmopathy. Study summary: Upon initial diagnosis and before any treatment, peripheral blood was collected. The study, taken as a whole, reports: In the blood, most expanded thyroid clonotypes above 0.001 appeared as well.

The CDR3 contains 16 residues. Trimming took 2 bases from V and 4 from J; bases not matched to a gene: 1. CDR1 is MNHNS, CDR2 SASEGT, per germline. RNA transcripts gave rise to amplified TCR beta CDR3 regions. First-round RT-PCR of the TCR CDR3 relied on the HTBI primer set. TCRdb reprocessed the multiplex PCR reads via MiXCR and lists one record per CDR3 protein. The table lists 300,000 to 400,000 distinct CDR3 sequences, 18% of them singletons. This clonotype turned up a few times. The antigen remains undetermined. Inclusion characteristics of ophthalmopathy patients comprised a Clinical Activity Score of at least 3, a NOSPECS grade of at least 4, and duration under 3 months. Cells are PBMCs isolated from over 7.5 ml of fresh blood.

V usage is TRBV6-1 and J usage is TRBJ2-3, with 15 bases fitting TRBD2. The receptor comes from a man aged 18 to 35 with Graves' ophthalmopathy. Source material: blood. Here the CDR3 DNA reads TGTGCCAGCAGTGAAAGGACTAGCGGGGGGGCAGATACGCAGTATTTT. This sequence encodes CASSERTSGGADTQYF.